The next 2 T cell receptor beta chains were all read from a single sample in a study of Ad26.COV2.S vaccination and SARS-CoV-2 variants. As for treatment: around 19 received Ad26.COV2.S at low or high dose, single or two shots; about five received placebo; per-sample allocation not given. Sampling occurred on day 63 after the first vaccine or placebo injection. The data were produced by immunoSEQ multiplex PCR, yet TCRdb's version contains in-frame clones alone and is incomplete. The sample includes 300,000 to 350,000 clones, around four fifths seen only once; the top ten take approximately 2.2%. Sequenced here: peripheral blood, sampled in a trial of Ad26.COV2.S vaccine versus placebo. These receptors were collected from a person aged 18 to 65 who received the Ad26.COV2.S COVID-19 vaccine or a placebo.

This clone was observed a single time. The chain uses TRBV9 and TRBJ1-1; D possibly corresponds to TRBD1 (5 bases). There are 13 residues in the CDR3. Trimming shortened V by 4 bases and J by 5 bases, and 12 bases separated the two germline ends. Germline V gene lookup returns CDR1 SGDLS and CDR2 YYNGEE. The DNA of the CDR3 is TGTGCCAGCAGCTCAGACGGGGGAACTGAAGCTTTCTTT. It yields the protein CASSSDGGTEAFF.

The genes are TRBV10-1 and TRBJ1-4; 9 nucleotides align to TRBD1. Unmatched junction bases numbered 16, after V lost 6 bases and J lost 8 bases. Germline V CDR1 and CDR2: WNHNN, SYGVQD (reference sequence). The CDR3 loop spans 17 amino acids. This chain's CDR3 is CASSTGTRRTGEEKLFF. DNA for the CDR3: TGCGCCAGCAGCACCGGGACGCGTCGGACAGGGGAAGAAAAACTGTTTTTT.